Listed below are T cell receptor beta chains from one sample, sequenced in a study of vaccination effects on CD4 cells after COVID-19. Some clones are missing from TCRdb's copy, which holds only in-frame ones; the method was immunoSEQ multiplex PCR. Counted here are tens of thousands of clones, about three quarters occurring once; the ten biggest clones make up over 15%. Which antigens these TCRs recognize remains unknown. The sample in question was CD4+ T cells from PBMCs cultured with HCoV-NL63 spike peptides, obtained before COVID-19 vaccination. The receptor source for this set is a human donor who had a prior SARS-CoV-2 infection. The CDR3 runs from the conserved cysteine through the conserved F or W. The order of the fields is V gene, D gene, clone size, CDR3 length, J gene, CDR3 protein, CDR3 DNA. A D gene is named only where the DNA matches it firmly. Expanded clones are given a class, and other clones once, few, many or no size at all.

>TRBV7-9|NA|NA|14|TRBJ1-4
CASSLEAGNEKLFF
TGTGCCAGCAGCTTAGAGGCCGGGAATGAAAAACTGTTTTTT
>TRBV7-2|NA|NA|15|TRBJ2-1
CASSLDPTRVGEQFF
TGTGCCAGCAGCCTCGACCCGACGAGGGTTGGTGAGCAGTTCTTC
>TRBV5-6|TRBD1|NA|13|TRBJ2-7
CASTLPGGYEQYF
TGTGCCAGCACCCTTCCAGGGGGCTACGAGCAGTACTTC
>TRBV6-4|TRBD2|NA|15|TRBJ2-1
CASSPLAGGRGEQFF
TGTGCCAGCAGTCCGCTAGCGGGGGGGCGTGGTGAGCAGTTCTTC
>TRBV7-8|TRBD1|NA|13|TRBJ1-1
CASSFQGATEAFF
TGTGCCAGCAGCTTCCAGGGGGCTACTGAAGCTTTCTTT
>TRBV11-3|TRBD1|NA|15|TRBJ2-1
CASSSGQGGMNEQFF
TGTGCCAGCAGCTCGGGACAGGGTGGGATGAATGAGCAGTTCTTC
>TRBV7-9|TRBD2|NA|15|TRBJ2-5
CASLGTSGSQETQYF
TGTGCCAGCTTAGGGACTAGCGGGAGCCAAGAGACCCAGTACTTC
>TRBV27|TRBD1|NA|16|TRBJ2-3
CASSLGPGGSTDTQYF
TGTGCCAGCAGTTTAGGGCCAGGGGGTAGCACAGATACGCAGTATTTT
>TRBV2|TRBD1|few|17|TRBJ1-1
CASSEAEQGARRTEAFF
TGTGCCAGCAGTGAAGCCGAACAGGGGGCGAGGCGGACTGAAGCTTTCTTT
>TRBV2|NA|NA|14|TRBJ2-5
CASSERTGVETQYF
TGTGCCAGCAGTGAGCGGACGGGGGTGGAGACCCAGTACTTC
>TRBV7-9|TRBD2|NA|15|TRBJ2-2
CASSFWGGGTGELFF
TGTGCCAGCAGCTTTTGGGGCGGGGGAACCGGGGAGCTGTTTTTT
>TRBV12-3/TRBV12-4|NA|NA|13|TRBJ2-3
CASSKQGSDTQYF
TGTGCCAGCAGTAAACAGGGTTCAGATACGCAGTATTTT
>TRBV24-1|NA|NA|14|TRBJ1-2
CATSDLSVNYGYTF
TGTGCCACCAGTGATTTGTCCGTAAACTATGGCTACACCTTC
>TRBV5-1|NA|NA|14|TRBJ1-6
CASSWGKAGSPLHF
TGCGCCAGCAGCTGGGGCAAGGCGGGGTCACCCCTCCACTTT
>TRBV7-2|NA|NA|13|TRBJ1-3
CASSPTVTNTIYF
TGTGCCAGCAGCCCCACGGTTACCAACACCATATATTTT
>TRBV5-1|NA|NA|16|TRBJ2-2
CASSRGRGGGTGELFF
TGCGCCAGCAGCCGCGGACGGGGAGGGGGCACCGGGGAGCTGTTTTTT
>TRBV7-9|TRBD2|NA|13|TRBJ2-5
CASSLSGVETQYF
TGTGCCAGCAGCCTGAGCGGGGTCGAGACCCAGTACTTC
>TRBV5-1|TRBD1|NA|15|TRBJ1-2
CASSFDRGRLYGYTF
TGCGCCAGCAGCTTCGACAGGGGGCGACTTTATGGCTACACCTTC
>TRBV2|TRBD2|NA|15|TRBJ2-1
CASRGLAGVVAEQFF
TGTGCCAGCAGGGGACTAGCGGGGGTAGTCGCGGAGCAGTTCTTC
>TRBV6-5|TRBD1|NA|13|TRBJ1-2
CASRATGRYGYTF
TGTGCCAGCAGAGCGACAGGGAGATATGGCTACACCTTC
>TRBV18|NA|NA|17|TRBJ2-2
CASSPPSGARNTGELFF
TGTGCCAGCTCACCACCTAGCGGAGCCCGAAACACCGGGGAGCTGTTTTTT
>TRBV4-2|TRBD1|NA|17|TRBJ2-1
CASSQDPATGAYNEQFF
TGTGCCAGCAGCCAAGATCCCGCGACAGGGGCCTACAATGAGCAGTTCTTC
>TRBV4-2|NA|NA|18|TRBJ1-2
CASSHDQGLGGYGYGYTF
TGTGCCAGCAGCCATGACCAGGGCCTAGGGGGTTACGGCTATGGCTACACCTTC
>TRBV1|NA|NA|16|TRBJ1-5
CTSSLGGNSSNQPQHF
TGCACCAGCAGCCTGGGGGGAAACTCTAGCAATCAGCCCCAGCATTTT
>TRBV9|NA|NA|15|TRBJ2-6
CASSVAGSGANVLTF
TGTGCCAGCAGCGTAGCAGGGAGTGGGGCCAACGTCCTGACTTTC
>TRBV30|TRBD2|NA|15|TRBJ2-5
CAWSGLAGVRETQYF
TGTGCCTGGTCGGGACTAGCGGGAGTCCGGGAGACCCAGTACTTC
>TRBV30|TRBD1|NA|14|TRBJ2-5
CAWSVGGAGETQYF
TGTGCCTGGAGTGTAGGGGGCGCTGGCGAGACCCAGTACTTC
>TRBV5-5|TRBD1|NA|15|TRBJ1-4
CASSSPTGGVEKLFF
TGTGCCAGCAGCTCCCCGACAGGGGGCGTTGAAAAACTGTTTTTT
>TRBV24-1|TRBD1|NA|17|TRBJ2-1
CATSGPRLRGRDDEQFF
TGTGCCACCAGTGGGCCCCGGCTCAGGGGGCGCGACGATGAGCAGTTCTTC
>TRBV11-3|NA|NA|15|TRBJ2-2
CASSLILGGLGELFF
TGTGCCAGCAGCTTAATTCTCGGGGGGCTCGGGGAGCTGTTTTTT
>TRBV7-9|NA|NA|15|TRBJ2-3
CASSSSGSRTDTQYF
TGTGCCAGCAGCTCCTCGGGATCCCGCACAGATACGCAGTATTTT
>TRBV10-3|NA|NA|14|TRBJ2-1
CAISYSTVYNEQFF
TGTGCCATCAGTTACTCCACGGTCTACAATGAGCAGTTCTTC